A single sample gave rise to the 28 T cell receptor beta chains below, sequenced in a study of blood T cell repertoires in COVID-19 (dated by TCRdb to the early 2020s). The library came from the immunoSEQ multiplex PCR assay. What TCRdb holds here is the immuneACCESS table cut down to in-frame rearrangements. Part of the clones is not present; checked against another copy, under half of the missing clones reflect an unresolved V gene, and the others are unexplained. This sample lists tens of thousands of clones; nearly 90% were detected once. The ten largest make up around 4.1% of the sample. Sequencing used peripheral blood. The receptors derive from a woman of 80 years or more with active or convalescent COVID-19.

This sequence joins TRBV28 and TRBJ2-7; D possibly corresponds to TRBD2 (5 bases). Per the germline V gene, CDR1 is MDHEN and CDR2 is SYDVKM. The CDR3 extends over 14 amino acids. The V gene lost 4 bases and the J gene lost 6 bases, with 16 bases spanning the gap. The CDR3 is CASSWVGSSGEQYF. For the CDR3, the DNA is TGTGCCAGCAGTTGGGTGGGGAGTTCGGGCGAGCAGTACTTC.

This chain joins TRBV10-1 and TRBJ2-2; 9 bases are shared with TRBD1. The CDR3 runs 14 residues. The germline CDR1 and CDR2 sequences are WNHNN and SYGVQD (reference sequence). The junction had 3 bases not matched to a gene; V was cut back by 6 bases and J by 4 bases. The CDR3 region has the DNA TGCGCCAGCAGCGGGACAGGGAGCACCGGGGAGCTGTTTTTT. Translated, it gives CASSGTGSTGELFF.

The chain uses TRBV5-4 and TRBJ1-2, with D possibly matching TRBD1 (6 bases). The CDR3 consists of 15 residues. The germline V and J ends were trimmed by 3 bases and 2 bases, with 14 bases remaining between them. CDR1 is SGHNT and CDR2 is YYREEE in the germline V gene (reference sequence). The CDR3 coding sequence is TGTGCCAGCAGCTCCCCAGGGGCGATGAACTATGGCTACACCTTC. Translation gives CASSSPGAMNYGYTF.

DNA for the CDR3: TGTGCCACCAGCAGAGACCTAGCGGGAGTGGGGAATGAGCAGTTCTTC. This gives the protein CATSRDLAGVGNEQFF. The J gene is TRBJ2-1, the V gene TRBV15; 10 nucleotides line up with TRBD2. CDR3 length: 16 residues. V lost 0 bases, J lost 7 bases, and 6 bases stayed unmatched. Germline V gene lookup returns CDR1 LNHNV and CDR2 YYDKDF (reference sequence).

The chain uses TRBV11-2 and TRBJ2-7, with D uncertain. V was clipped by 1 base and J by 2 bases, with 6 bases between them. The CDR3 runs 13 residues. Germline loops: CDR1 SGHAT, CDR2 FQNNGV. CDR3 sequence (DNA): TGTGCCAGCAGCTTAGGGAGCCCCTACGAGCAGTACTTC. Translating gives CASSLGSPYEQYF.

The chain employs TRBV7-2 and TRBJ1-3; TRBD1 is a possible D gene (6 bases). V was cut by 3 bases and J by 0 bases, with 9 bases left in between. CDR1 is SGHTA and CDR2 is FQGNSA in the germline V gene. The CDR3 totals 15 residues. CDR3 loop: CASSFGQHSGNTIYF. The CDR3 nucleotides are TGTGCCAGCAGCTTCGGACAGCACTCTGGAAACACCATATATTTT.

This chain uses TRBV7-9 with TRBJ2-7, with TRBD1 identical over 7 bases. This CDR3 spans 12 amino acids. Germline values: CDR1 SEHNR, CDR2 FQNEAQ (reference sequence). Trimming at V came to 8 bases and at J to 5 bases, leaving 6 bases not matched to a gene. CDR3 in amino acids: CASAKGAHEQYF. The CDR3 coding sequence is TGTGCCAGCGCAAAGGGGGCCCACGAGCAGTACTTC.

The V and J genes are TRBV18 and TRBJ1-5, with 7 bases aligning to TRBD1. Germline assignment: CDR1 KGHSH and CDR2 LQKENI. This CDR3 contains 14 residues. V dropped 2 bases and J dropped 6; count of bases not matched to a gene: 4. The CDR3 DNA follows: TGTGCCAGCTCACCAGGGACAGACAGTCAGCCCCAGCATTTT. The encoded protein is CASSPGTDSQPQHF.

This clone was seen only once. The chain joins TRBV27 to TRBJ2-3; D is unresolved. Germline V CDR1 and CDR2: MNHEY, SMNVEV (reference sequence). The germline V and J ends were trimmed by 0 bases and 0 bases, with 10 bases remaining between them. The CDR3 has 16 residues. Here the CDR3 reads CASSLSRIRSTDTQYF. CDR3 coding DNA: TGTGCCAGCAGTTTATCGCGTATAAGAAGCACAGATACGCAGTATTTT.

This clone was seen only once. The chain links TRBV2 to TRBJ1-1; no clear D. Germline assignment: CDR1 SNHLY and CDR2 FYNNEI. The CDR3 is 13 amino acids. V was trimmed by 3 bases and J by 6 bases, leaving 11 bases between them. CDR3 in DNA: TGTGCCAGCAGTGATAACCCGGGATCTGAAGCTTTCTTT. Its translation is CASSDNPGSEAFF.

On this clone: Other DNA sequences in this specimen translate into the identical CDR3. This chain links TRBV9 with TRBJ2-5; TRBD2 is a possible D gene (5 bases). Germline V gene data show CDR1 as SGDLS and CDR2 as YYNGEE. This CDR3 has 13 residues. V lost 0 bases, J lost 3 bases, and 6 bases lay in between. The CDR3 bases are TGTGCCAGCAGCGTAGGAGGGAAAGAGACCCAGTACTTC. It yields the protein CASSVGGKETQYF.

The chain uses TRBV19 and TRBJ1-5; 8 bases line up with TRBD1. The CDR3 covers 15 residues. Germline assignment: CDR1 LNHDA and CDR2 SQIVND (reference sequence). Trimming removed 6 bases from V and 1 base from J; junction bases left unmatched: 5. CDR3 loop: CASRSQGASNQPQHF. CDR3 bases: TGTGCCAGTAGGTCGCAGGGGGCAAGCAATCAGCCCCAGCATTTT.

The rearrangement links TRBV11-2 to TRBJ2-7, with TRBD1 identical over 7 bases. The CDR3 sequence is 14 residues long. Germline CDR1 is SGHAT and CDR2 is FQNNGV. V lost 3 bases to trimming and J lost 7 bases; unmatched junction nucleotides: 9. CDR3 in amino acids: CASSFGRGSEEQYF. CDR3 coding DNA: TGTGCCAGCAGCTTTGGCAGGGGGTCGGAGGAGCAGTACTTC.

The table lists this clone with a count of one. CDR3 amino acids: CASSETRGSEAFF. The CDR3 DNA follows: TGTGCCAGCAGTGAAACTAGGGGGTCTGAAGCTTTCTTT. This sequence joins TRBV6-1 and TRBJ1-1, with D perhaps matching TRBD1 (6 bases). CDR3 length: 13 residues. The germline V gene encodes CDR1 MNHNS and CDR2 SASEGT. Trimming shortened V by 2 bases and J by 6 bases, and 10 bases separated the two germline ends.

The J gene is TRBJ1-4, the V gene TRBV18, with D perhaps TRBD1 (5 bases). Trimming stripped 1 base from V and 6 bases from J, with 9 bases between. CDR3 length equals 14 residues. Germline CDR1 reads KGHSH; CDR2 reads LQKENI. DNA for the CDR3: TGTGCCAGCTCACCACGGGGGACTGATGAAAAACTGTTTTTT. Translation: CASSPRGTDEKLFF.

This chain uses TRBV11-1 with TRBJ2-7, with 9 nucleotides matching TRBD1. The germline V gene has CDR1 SGHAT and CDR2 FQDESV (reference sequence). V gave up 0 bases and J gave up 4 bases; unmatched junction bases: 4. CDR3 length: 15 amino acids. The CDR3 is CASSLADRGAYEQYF. The DNA for the CDR3 is TGTGCCAGCAGCTTAGCGGACAGGGGCGCGTACGAGCAGTACTTC.

On this clone: This specimen includes other DNA sequences encoding the same CDR3. This rearrangement joins TRBV27 to TRBJ1-1, with D perhaps TRBD1 (5 bases). The CDR3 runs 14 residues. V shed 1 base and J shed 5 bases, with 11 bases lying between them. CDR1 is MNHEY, CDR2 SMNVEV, per germline (reference sequence). CDR3 loop: CASSLWGSNTEAFF. CDR3 nucleotides: TGTGCCAGCAGTTTATGGGGCTCGAATACTGAAGCTTTCTTT.

The rearrangement joins TRBV28 to TRBJ1-1; tentative D call: TRBD1 (6 bases). The CDR3 is made up of 12 amino acids. In germline, CDR1 is MDHEN, CDR2 SYDVKM. Trimming cost V 5 bases and J 13 bases, with 17 bases left between them. DNA of the CDR3: TGTGCCAGCAGTGCCAGACAGGATCGCGATTTCTTT. Translating it yields CASSARQDRDFF. Supplemented by reference TRBV28 and TRBJ1-1, the full variable domain reads DVKVTQSSRYLVKRTGEKVFLECVQDMDHENMFWYRQDPGLGLRLIYFSYDVKMKEKGDIPEGYSVSREKKERFSLILESASTNQTSMYLCASSARQDRDFFGQGTRLTVV.

This clone occurred once. The chain uses TRBV6-5 and TRBJ1-2; possible D gene TRBD1, 6 bases. The V gene's germline CDR1 is MNHEY and CDR2 SVGAGI. Trimming removed 0 bases from V and 5 bases from J, with 16 bases in between. CDR3 size: 16 residues. The CDR3 here is CASSYSSARGKYGYTF. The CDR3 DNA sequence: TGTGCCAGCAGTTACTCGAGTGCCAGGGGAAAATATGGCTACACCTTC.

V and J are TRBV2 and TRBJ2-3, with TRBD2 matching 9 bases. Trimming at V came to 5 bases and at J to 6 bases, leaving 9 bases not matched to a gene. The germline gives CDR1 SNHLY, CDR2 FYNNEI. CDR3 size: 15 residues. The CDR3 DNA reads as TGTGCCAGCAGTCCTACGGGCGGGGGGGAGGATACGCAGTATTTT. Amino acids: CASSPTGGGEDTQYF.

The chain uses TRBV4-3 and TRBJ2-7, with 10 bases matching TRBD1. Germline CDR1 LGHNA, CDR2 YSLEER. The CDR3 loop spans 15 amino acids. V lost 1 base to trimming and J lost 6 bases; unmatched junction nucleotides: 6. The CDR3 reads CASSQVGTGVSEQYF. Written as DNA, the CDR3 is TGCGCCAGCAGCCAAGTCGGGACAGGGGTTAGCGAGCAGTACTTC.

This sequence joins TRBV14 and TRBJ1-4; no definite D call. CDR1 SGHDN and CDR2 FVKESK come from the germline V gene. V lost 0 bases and J 10 bases, leaving 9 bases between the germline ends. This CDR3 has 13 amino acids. CDR3 amino acids: CASSQDLAGKLFF. As DNA, the CDR3 is TGTGCCAGCAGCCAAGATCTGGCGGGAAAACTGTTTTTT.

The rearrangement links TRBV6-1 to TRBJ2-6, with a possible D match to TRBD2 (5 bases). The germline V gene encodes CDR1 MNHNS and CDR2 SASEGT. This CDR3 has 17 amino acids. The V end lost 4 bases, the J end lost 2 bases, and 15 bases lay between the germline ends. CDR3 coding DNA: TGTGCCAGCAGTGTACTTTCGGGGAACGCTGGGGCCAACGTCCTGACTTTC. This encodes CASSVLSGNAGANVLTF.

The J gene is TRBJ1-5, the V gene TRBV10-3, with TRBD1 matching 11 bases. Germline lookup yields CDR1 ENHRY and CDR2 SYGVKD. V trimming: 10 bases; J trimming: 0 bases; junction bases outside the gene matches: 11. The CDR3 contains 17 residues. Written as DNA, the CDR3 is TGTGCCACCACCCAGGGGACAGGGGGTTATAGCAATCAGCCCCAGCATTTT. It encodes CATTQGTGGYSNQPQHF.

The chain carries TRBV5-1 and TRBJ2-1, with 11 bases aligning to TRBD2. CDR3 length equals 15 residues. The V gene end was trimmed by 2 bases and the J gene end by 7 bases; junction bases not matched to a gene: 5. Germline CDR1 SGHRS, CDR2 YFSETQ. The CDR3 is CASSLIGTSGNEQFF. In DNA, the CDR3 is TGCGCCAGCAGCTTAATCGGGACTAGCGGTAATGAGCAGTTCTTC.

This chain connects TRBV5-6 to TRBJ2-3; 9 bases align to TRBD2. Germline values: CDR1 SGHDT, CDR2 YYEEEE. The CDR3 spans 15 residues. V dropped 6 bases and J dropped 5; count of bases not matched to a gene: 10. The CDR3 reads CASTDLSGRKDTQYF. CDR3 DNA sequence: TGTGCCAGCACCGACCTTAGCGGGAGAAAAGATACGCAGTATTTT.

In nucleotides, the CDR3 is TGTGCCAGCAGCCCCCAGGTGTCCTACAATGAGCAGTTCTTC. Amino acids: CASSPQVSYNEQFF. V gene TRBV7-2 combines with J gene TRBJ2-1; no firm D call. Germline CDR1 reads SGHTA; CDR2 reads FQGNSA. CDR3 length: 14 amino acids. V was shortened by 5 bases and J by 1 base, with 9 bases between the two germline ends.

This clone was observed once. This sequence joins TRBV7-2 and TRBJ2-5; perhaps TRBD2 as D (6 bases). Trimming left V 8 bases short and J 5 bases short, with 18 bases between. This CDR3 contains 14 residues. Germline CDR1 and CDR2: SGHTA and FQGNSA. The CDR3 nucleotides are TGTGCCAGCCTTCGGGGACTTCACGGGGAGACCCAGTACTTC. Translated, it gives CASLRGLHGETQYF.